This T cell receptor (beta chain) was captured by sequencing in a study of control samples from healthy donors and cancer patients. This clone came up once. The V gene end was trimmed by 2 bases and the J gene end by 1 base; junction bases not matched to a gene: 3. Germline V gene lookup returns CDR1 ENHRY and CDR2 SYGVKD. This CDR3 has 15 residues. The table came from immunoSEQ multiplex PCR; TCRdb's copy has only in-frame clones and leaves some out. This sample yields about 130,000 clones, of which 80% to 95% are seen a single time; 2% to 3% belongs to the top ten. The clonotype was recovered from a man aged 40-49 years in good health. The chain joins TRBV10-3 to TRBJ2-3; TRBD1 matches 7 bases. Sequencing was done on a sample of blood. The CDR3, as DNA: TGTGCCATCAGTGAGACAGGGGATCGCACAGATACGCAGTATTTT. Residues: CAISETGDRTDTQYF.